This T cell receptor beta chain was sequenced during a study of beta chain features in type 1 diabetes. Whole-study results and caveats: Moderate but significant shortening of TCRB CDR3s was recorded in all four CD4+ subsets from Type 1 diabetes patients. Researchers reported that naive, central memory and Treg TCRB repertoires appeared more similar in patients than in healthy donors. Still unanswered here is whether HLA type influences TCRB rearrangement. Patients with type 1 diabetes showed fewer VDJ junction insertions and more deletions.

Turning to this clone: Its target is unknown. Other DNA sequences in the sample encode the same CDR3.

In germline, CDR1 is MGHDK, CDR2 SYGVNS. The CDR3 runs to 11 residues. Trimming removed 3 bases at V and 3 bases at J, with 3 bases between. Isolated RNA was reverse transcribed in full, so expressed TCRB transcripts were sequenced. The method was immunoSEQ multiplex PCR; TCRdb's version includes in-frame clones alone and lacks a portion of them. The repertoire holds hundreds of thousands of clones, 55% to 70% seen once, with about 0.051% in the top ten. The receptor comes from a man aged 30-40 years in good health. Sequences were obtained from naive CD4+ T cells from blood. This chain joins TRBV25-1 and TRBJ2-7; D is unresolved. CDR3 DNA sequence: TGTGCCAGCAGTGAGTTCTACGAGCAGTACTTC. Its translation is CASSEFYEQYF.